This T cell receptor (beta chain) comes out of a study of shared clonotypes between healthy human individuals. Regarding the study as a whole: Generation of non-shared clonotypes was less probable than generation of clonotypes shared by all four donors. About 5% was the fraction of naive CD4 clonotypes found shared across a few donors.

For each subset, genomic DNA was distributed in equal portions over several immunoSEQ plates. Under the authors' procedure: ImmunoSEQ output lacked quality scores and full-length reads, limiting matched filtering. Sequencing was performed with immunoSEQ multiplex PCR; in TCRdb, only in-frame clones are kept and a portion is missing. That table is the source of V, J and clone size, and D and trimming were worked out from the DNA. The table shows about 1.5 million clones, with roughly 96% occurring only once. Germline lookup yields CDR1 SGHAT and CDR2 FQNNGV. V dropped 5 bases and J dropped 0 bases, with 11 bases sitting between them. The CDR3 spans 14 residues. Of note for this clone: Its specificity is unknown.

The source of this sequence is a man younger than 40 in good health. Sequencing was performed on naive CD4+ T cells sorted from blood. Subset defined: CD45RA+ positively selected. This chain links TRBV11-2 with TRBJ2-7, with D perhaps TRBD1 (5 bases). The CDR3 is CASSTDGASYEQYF. CDR3 nucleotides: TGTGCCAGCAGCACAGATGGGGCCTCCTACGAGCAGTACTTC.